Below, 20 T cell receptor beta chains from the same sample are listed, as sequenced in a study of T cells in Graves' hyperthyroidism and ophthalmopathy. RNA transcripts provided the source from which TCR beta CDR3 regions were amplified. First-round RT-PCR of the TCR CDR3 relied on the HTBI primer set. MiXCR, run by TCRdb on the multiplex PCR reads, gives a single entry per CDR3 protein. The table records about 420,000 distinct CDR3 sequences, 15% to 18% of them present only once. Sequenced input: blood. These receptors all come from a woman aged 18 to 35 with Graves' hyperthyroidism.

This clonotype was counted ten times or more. CDR3 DNA: TGTGCCAGCAGGACGGACAGTTACTACGAGCAGTACTTC. Its translation is CASRTDSYYEQYF. The rearrangement uses TRBV2 and TRBJ2-7, with TRBD1 as a possible D gene (6 bases). V was clipped by 6 bases and J by 3 bases, with 12 bases between them. Germline values: CDR1 SNHLY, CDR2 FYNNEI. This CDR3 is built from 13 residues.

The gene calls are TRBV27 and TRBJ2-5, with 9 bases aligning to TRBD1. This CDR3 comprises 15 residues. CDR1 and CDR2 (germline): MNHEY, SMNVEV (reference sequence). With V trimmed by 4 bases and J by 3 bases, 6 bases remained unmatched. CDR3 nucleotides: TGTGCCAGCAGTTGGGACAGGGAATTGGAAGAGACCCAGTACTTC. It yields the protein CASSWDRELEETQYF.

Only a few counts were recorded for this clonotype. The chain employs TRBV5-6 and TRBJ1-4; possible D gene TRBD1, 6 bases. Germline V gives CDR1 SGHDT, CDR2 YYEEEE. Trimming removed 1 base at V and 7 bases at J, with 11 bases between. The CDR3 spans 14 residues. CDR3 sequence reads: CASSLSWGAEKLFF. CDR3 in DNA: TGTGCCAGCAGCTTGAGCTGGGGGGCTGAAAAACTGTTTTTT.

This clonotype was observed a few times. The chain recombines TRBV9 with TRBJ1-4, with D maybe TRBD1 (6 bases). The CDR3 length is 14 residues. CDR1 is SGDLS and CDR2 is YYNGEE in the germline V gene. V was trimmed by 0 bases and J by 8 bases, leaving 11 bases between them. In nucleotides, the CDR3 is TGTGCCAGCAGCGTAGCCGGGAGGGGGGAAAAACTGTTTTTT. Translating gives CASSVAGRGEKLFF. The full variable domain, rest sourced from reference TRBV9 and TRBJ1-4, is DSGVTQTPKHLITATGQRVTLRCSPRSGDLSVYWYQQSLDQGLQFLIQYYNGEERAKGNILERFSAQQFPDLHSELNLSSLELGDSALYFCASSVAGRGEKLFFGSGTQLSVL.

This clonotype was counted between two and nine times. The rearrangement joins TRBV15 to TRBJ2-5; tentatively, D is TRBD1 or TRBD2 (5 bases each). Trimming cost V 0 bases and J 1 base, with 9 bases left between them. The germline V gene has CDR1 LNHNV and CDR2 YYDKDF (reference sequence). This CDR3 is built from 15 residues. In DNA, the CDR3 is TGTGCCACCAGCAGAGATGGGACGGTCCAAGAGACCCAGTACTTC. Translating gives CATSRDGTVQETQYF.

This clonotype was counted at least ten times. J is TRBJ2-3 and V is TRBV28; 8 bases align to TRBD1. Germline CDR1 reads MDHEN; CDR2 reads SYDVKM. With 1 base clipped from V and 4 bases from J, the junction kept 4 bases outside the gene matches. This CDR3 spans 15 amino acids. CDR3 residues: CASSLSGGGADTQYF. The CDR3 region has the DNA TGTGCCAGCAGTTTATCAGGGGGCGGCGCAGATACGCAGTATTTT.

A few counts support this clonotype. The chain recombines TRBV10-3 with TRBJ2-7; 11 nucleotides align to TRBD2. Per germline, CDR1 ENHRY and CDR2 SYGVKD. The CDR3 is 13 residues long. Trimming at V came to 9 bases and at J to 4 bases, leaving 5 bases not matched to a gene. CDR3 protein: CAITSGSIYEQYF. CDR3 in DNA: TGTGCCATTACTAGCGGGAGTATTTACGAGCAGTACTTC.

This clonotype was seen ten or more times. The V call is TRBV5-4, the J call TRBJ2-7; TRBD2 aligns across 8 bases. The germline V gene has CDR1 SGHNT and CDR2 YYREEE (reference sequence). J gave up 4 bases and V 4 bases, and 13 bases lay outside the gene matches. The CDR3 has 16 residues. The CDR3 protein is CASSPGGATGGYEQYF. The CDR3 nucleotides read TGTGCCAGCAGCCCCGGGGGGGCCACCGGGGGATACGAGCAGTACTTC.

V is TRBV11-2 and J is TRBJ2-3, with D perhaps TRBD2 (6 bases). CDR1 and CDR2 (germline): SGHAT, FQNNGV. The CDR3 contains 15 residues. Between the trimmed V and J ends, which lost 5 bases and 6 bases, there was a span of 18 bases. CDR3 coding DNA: TGTGCCAGCAGCCCCCGCCCCCGGGAGATTGATACGCAGTATTTT. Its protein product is CASSPRPREIDTQYF.

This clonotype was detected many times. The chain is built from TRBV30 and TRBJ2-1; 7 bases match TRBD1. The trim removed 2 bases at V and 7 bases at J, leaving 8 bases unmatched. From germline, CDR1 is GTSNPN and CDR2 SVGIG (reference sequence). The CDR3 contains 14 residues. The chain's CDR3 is CAWSFYRGPNEQFF. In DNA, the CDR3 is TGTGCCTGGAGTTTCTATAGGGGGCCGAATGAGCAGTTCTTC. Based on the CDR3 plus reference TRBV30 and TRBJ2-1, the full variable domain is SQTIHQWPATLVQPVGSPLSLECTVEGTSNPNLYWYRQAAGRGLQLLFYSVGIGQISSEVPQNLSASRPQDRQFILSSKKLLLSDSGFYLCAWSFYRGPNEQFFGPGTRLTVL.

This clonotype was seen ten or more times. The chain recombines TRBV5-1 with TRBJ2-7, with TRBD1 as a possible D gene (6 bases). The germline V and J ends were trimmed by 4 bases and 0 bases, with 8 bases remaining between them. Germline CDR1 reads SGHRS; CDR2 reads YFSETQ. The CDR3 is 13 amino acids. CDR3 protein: CASSGDNSYEQYF. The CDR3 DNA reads TGCGCCAGCAGCGGGGACAACTCCTACGAGCAGTACTTC.

CDR3 DNA: TGCGCCAGCACTAAAGCGGGGGGACCTACCTACGAGCAGTACTTC. This sequence encodes CASTKAGGPTYEQYF. V and J are TRBV5-1 and TRBJ2-7, with 9 positions matching TRBD2. The junction had 9 bases not matched to a gene; V was cut back by 6 bases and J by 2 bases. The germline gives CDR1 SGHRS, CDR2 YFSETQ. The CDR3 is 15 amino acids.

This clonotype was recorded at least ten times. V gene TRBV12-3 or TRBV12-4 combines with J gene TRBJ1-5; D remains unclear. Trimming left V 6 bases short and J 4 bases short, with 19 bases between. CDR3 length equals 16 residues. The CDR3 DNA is TGTGCCAGCAGCACCACTGACCCGGTTGGGAATCAGCCCCAGCATTTT. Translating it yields CASSTTDPVGNQPQHF.

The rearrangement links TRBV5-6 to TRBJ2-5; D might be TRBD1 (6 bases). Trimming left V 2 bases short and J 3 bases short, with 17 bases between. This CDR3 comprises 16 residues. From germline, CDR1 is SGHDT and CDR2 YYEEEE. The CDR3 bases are TGTGCCAGCAGCTTTTCACAGGGCCGACCAAAAGAGACCCAGTACTTC. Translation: CASSFSQGRPKETQYF. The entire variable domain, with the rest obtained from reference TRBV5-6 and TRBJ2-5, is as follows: DAGVTQSPTHLIKTRGQQVTLRCSPKSGHDTVSWYQQALGQGPQFIFQYYEEEERQRGNFPDRFSGHQFPNYSSELNVNALLLGDSALYLCASSFSQGRPKETQYFGPGTRLLVL.

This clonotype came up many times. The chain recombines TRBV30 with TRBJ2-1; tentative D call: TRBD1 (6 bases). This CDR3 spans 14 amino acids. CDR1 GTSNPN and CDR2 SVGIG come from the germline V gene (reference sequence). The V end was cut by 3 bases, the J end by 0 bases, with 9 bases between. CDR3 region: CAWRGASSYNEQFF. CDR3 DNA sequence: TGTGCCTGGAGGGGGGCGAGCTCCTACAATGAGCAGTTCTTC.

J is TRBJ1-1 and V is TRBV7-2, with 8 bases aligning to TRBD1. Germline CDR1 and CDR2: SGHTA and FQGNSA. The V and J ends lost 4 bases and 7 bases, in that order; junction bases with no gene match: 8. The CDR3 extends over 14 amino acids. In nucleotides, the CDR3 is TGTGCCAGCAGCTCCAGGGGGCGACGGGGTGAAGCTTTCTTT. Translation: CASSSRGRRGEAFF.

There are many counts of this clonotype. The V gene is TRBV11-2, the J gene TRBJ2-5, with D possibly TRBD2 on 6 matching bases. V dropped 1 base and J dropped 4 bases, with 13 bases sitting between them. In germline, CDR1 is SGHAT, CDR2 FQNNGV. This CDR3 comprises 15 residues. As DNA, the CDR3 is TGTGCCAGCAGCTTAGTTTGGGGGGAGAGAGAGACCCAGTACTTC. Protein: CASSLVWGERETQYF.

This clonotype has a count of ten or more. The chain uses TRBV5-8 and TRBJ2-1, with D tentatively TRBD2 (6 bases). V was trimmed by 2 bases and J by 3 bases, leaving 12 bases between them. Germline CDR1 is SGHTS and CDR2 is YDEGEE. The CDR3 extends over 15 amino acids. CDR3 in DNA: TGTGCCAGCAGCTTCGGCGGGATTATCTACAATGAGCAGTTCTTC. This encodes CASSFGGIIYNEQFF.

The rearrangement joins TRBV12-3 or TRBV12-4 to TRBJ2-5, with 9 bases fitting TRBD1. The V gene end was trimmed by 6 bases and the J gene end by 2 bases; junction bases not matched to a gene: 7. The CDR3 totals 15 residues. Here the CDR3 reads CASSATGTGQETQYF. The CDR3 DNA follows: TGTGCCAGCAGCGCCACCGGGACAGGGCAAGAGACCCAGTACTTC.

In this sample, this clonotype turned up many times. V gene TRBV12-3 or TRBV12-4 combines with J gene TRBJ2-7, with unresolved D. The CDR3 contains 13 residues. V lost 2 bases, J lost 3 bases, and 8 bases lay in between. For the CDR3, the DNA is TGTGCCAGCAGTTTAAGACCTAGCTACGAGCAGTACTTC. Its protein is CASSLRPSYEQYF.